This TCR beta chain derives from a study of blood T cell repertoires in COVID-19. This table comes from immunoSEQ multiplex PCR, and its TCRdb copy is limited to in-frame clones, with some not included. This table holds roughly 87,000 clones, roughly 83% found once. V shed 4 bases and J shed 0 bases, with 13 bases lying between them. This CDR3 has 15 amino acids. Germline V gene lookup returns CDR1 SGHRS and CDR2 YFSETQ. The TCR sequence derives from a human donor in a cohort sampled during active COVID-19. The chain joins TRBV5-1 to TRBJ2-5, with D maybe TRBD1 (6 bases). The specimen was peripheral blood. CDR3 sequence: CASSPGAQYQETQYF. For the CDR3, the DNA is TGCGCCAGCAGCCCAGGGGCCCAGTACCAAGAGACCCAGTACTTC.